This T cell receptor beta chain comes out of a study of cytomegalovirus exposure and HLA in healthy donors. General study points: TCR clusters originating in the first cohort tended to co-occur in the approximately 120 validation repertoires, according to a later analysis.

Generated by immunoSEQ multiplex PCR, the TCRdb table keeps only in-frame clones and is missing some. The sample has about 88,000 clones; 84% are singletons. Germline-derived CDR1 and CDR2 are SGDLS and YYNGEE. The CDR3 is 16 residues long. V shed 5 bases, J shed 5 bases, and the junction held 11 bases outside the gene matches. In this sample, this clone turned up a few times. As yet, its antigen is unknown. The receptor was derived from a woman aged 18-29 years in good health and CMV-seropositive. The rearrangement joins TRBV9 to TRBJ1-2; 11 positions agree with TRBD1. The material sequenced was PBMCs. The CDR3 DNA follows: TGTGCCAGCAGATTAACCGGGACAGGGGGGAAGTATGGCTACACCTTC. This gives the protein CASRLTGTGGKYGYTF. The full variable domain, rest sourced from reference TRBV9 and TRBJ1-2, is DSGVTQTPKHLITATGQRVTLRCSPRSGDLSVYWYQQSLDQGLQFLIQYYNGEERAKGNILERFSAQQFPDLHSELNLSSLELGDSALYFCASRLTGTGGKYGYTFGSGTRLTVV.